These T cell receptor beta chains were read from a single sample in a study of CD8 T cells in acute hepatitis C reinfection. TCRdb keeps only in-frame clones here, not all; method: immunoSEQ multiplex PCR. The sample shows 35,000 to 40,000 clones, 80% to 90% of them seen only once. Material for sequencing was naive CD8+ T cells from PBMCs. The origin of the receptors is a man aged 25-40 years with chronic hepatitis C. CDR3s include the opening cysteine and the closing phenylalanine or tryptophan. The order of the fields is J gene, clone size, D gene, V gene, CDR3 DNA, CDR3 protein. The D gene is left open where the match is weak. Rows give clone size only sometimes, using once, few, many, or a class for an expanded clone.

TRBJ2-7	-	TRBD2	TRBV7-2	TGTGCCAGCAGCTTAGGCGGGAGGGCCCGGGTCCTTCGGGGGTACGAGCAGTACTTC	CASSLGGRARVLRGYEQYF
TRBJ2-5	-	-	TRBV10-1	TGCGCCAGCAGTTCTGACAGATTCCAAGAGACCCAGTACTTC	CASSSDRFQETQYF
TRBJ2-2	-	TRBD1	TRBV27	TGTGCCAGCAGTTGGACAGGGGACACCGGGGAGCTGTTTTTT	CASSWTGDTGELFF
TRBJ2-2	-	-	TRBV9	TGTGCCAGCAGCGGACCAGATCAACCGAACACCGGGGAGCTGTTTTTT	CASSGPDQPNTGELFF
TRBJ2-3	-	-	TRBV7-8	TGTGCCAGCAGCTTGGCAGATACGCAGTATTTT	CASSLADTQYF
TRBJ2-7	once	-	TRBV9	TGTGCCAGCAGCGTAGGTCCAACCTACGAGCAGTACTTC	CASSVGPTYEQYF
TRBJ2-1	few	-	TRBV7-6	TGTGCCAGCAAAGGGGGCGGGGTTGGGAATGAGCAGTTCTTC	CASKGGGVGNEQFF
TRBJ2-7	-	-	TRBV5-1	TGCGCCACCCGGACCGGGACGGGAACCTACGAGCAGTACTTC	CATRTGTGTYEQYF
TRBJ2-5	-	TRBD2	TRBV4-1	TGCGCCAGCAGCCAAGAGTCTAGCGGGGGTGAGACCCAGTACTTC	CASSQESSGGETQYF
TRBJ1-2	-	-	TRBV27	TGTGCCAGCGCCTCCGGAATCTCGTATGGCTACACCTTC	CASASGISYGYTF
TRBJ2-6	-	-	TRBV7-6	TGTGCCAGCAGCCCCCCGGGCAGCTCTGGGGCCAACGTCCTGACTTTC	CASSPPGSSGANVLTF
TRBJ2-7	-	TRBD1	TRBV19	TGTGCCAGTAGTATAGGGACAGGGGACTACGAGCAGTACTTC	CASSIGTGDYEQYF
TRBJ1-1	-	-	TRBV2	TGTGCCAGCAGTGATCCGGGAATGAACACTGAAGCTTTCTTT	CASSDPGMNTEAFF
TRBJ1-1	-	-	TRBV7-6	TGTGCCAGCAGCCTACAGGGACTCAACACTGAAGCTTTCTTT	CASSLQGLNTEAFF
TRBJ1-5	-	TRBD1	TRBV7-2	TGTGCCAGCAGCTTATTCGGACAGGGTTTTGGGGAGAGCAATCAGCCCCAGCATTTT	CASSLFGQGFGESNQPQHF
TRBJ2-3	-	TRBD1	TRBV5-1	TGCGCCAGCAGCTTGGGGACAGGGGGGCCAGATACGCAGTATTTT	CASSLGTGGPDTQYF
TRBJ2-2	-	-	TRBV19	TGTGCCAGTAGTATAGAGGGGGGCGGGGGCACCGGGGAGCTGTTTTTT	CASSIEGGGGTGELFF
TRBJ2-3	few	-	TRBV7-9	TGTGCCAGCAGCTCTGAGATATGGCAGTATTTT	CASSSEIWQYF
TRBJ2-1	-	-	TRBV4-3	TGCGCCAGCAGCCAAGGCAATGAGCAGTTCTTC	CASSQGNEQFF
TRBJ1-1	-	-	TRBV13	TGTGCCAGCAGCCTTTCATTCACTGAAGCTTTCTTT	CASSLSFTEAFF
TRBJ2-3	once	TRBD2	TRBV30	TGTGCCTGGAGTGCGGAGCGGGGGTGGGGAGATACGCAGTATTTT	CAWSAERGWGDTQYF
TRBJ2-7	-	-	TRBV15	TGTGCCACCAGCAGGTTTCAGGGCCCCTACGAGCAGTACTTC	CATSRFQGPYEQYF
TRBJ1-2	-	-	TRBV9	TGTGCCAGCAGCGTAGTCAAAGAAGAACAGATTAACTATGGCTACACCTTC	CASSVVKEEQINYGYTF
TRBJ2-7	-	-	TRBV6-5	TGTGCCAGCAGTTACGGGGGGACAGCCTACGAGCAGTACTTC	CASSYGGTAYEQYF
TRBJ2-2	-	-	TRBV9	TGTGCCAGCAGTGAGACGTCCGGGGAGCTGTTTTTT	CASSETSGELFF
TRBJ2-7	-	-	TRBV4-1	TGCGCCAGCAGCCAGGTCTCAGCGGAAGAGCAGTACTTC	CASSQVSAEEQYF
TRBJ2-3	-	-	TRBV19	TGTGCCAGTACTTCCCGCGCAGATACGCAGTATTTT	CASTSRADTQYF
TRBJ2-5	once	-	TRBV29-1	TGCAGCTCCTCCGACGGCTTACAAGAGACCCAGTACTTC	CSSSDGLQETQYF
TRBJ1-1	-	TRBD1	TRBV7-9	TGTGCCAGCAGCTTCCCGACACAGGGGCCCCTGAACACTGAAGCTTTCTTT	CASSFPTQGPLNTEAFF
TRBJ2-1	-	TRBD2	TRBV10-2	TGCGCCAGCAATAGTCCCGGGACTAGCGGCCACAATGAGCAGTTCTTC	CASNSPGTSGHNEQFF
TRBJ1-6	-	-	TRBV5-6	TGTGCCAGCAGCTTCGGTTGGTCCTATAATTCACCCCTCCACTTT	CASSFGWSYNSPLHF
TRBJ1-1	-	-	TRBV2	TGTGCCAGCACTCGGGGATCGGAAGCTTTCTTT	CASTRGSEAFF
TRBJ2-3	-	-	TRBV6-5	TGTGCCAGCAGTTACTCGAGCGTGGGTACAGATACGCAGTATTTT	CASSYSSVGTDTQYF
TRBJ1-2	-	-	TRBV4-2	TGTGCCAGCAGCCAAGATCCGGGGGGCTATGGCTACACCTTC	CASSQDPGGYGYTF
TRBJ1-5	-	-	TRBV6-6	TGTGCCAGCAGGGGTGGGAGCAATCAGCCCCAGCATTTT	CASRGGSNQPQHF
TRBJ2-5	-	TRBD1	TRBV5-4	TGTGCCAGCAGTTTTGGACAGGGGTTAAGAGAGACCCAGTACTTC	CASSFGQGLRETQYF
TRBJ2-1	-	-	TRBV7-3	TGTGCCAGCAGCTTTCTAGGAGGCCATGGGGGGGAGCAGTTCTTC	CASSFLGGHGGEQFF
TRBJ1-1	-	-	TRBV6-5	TGTGCCAGCAGTTTTGAGAAGAACACTGAAGCTTTCTTT	CASSFEKNTEAFF
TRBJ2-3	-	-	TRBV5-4	TGTGCCAGCGAGGGAAGCTCTAGCACAGATACGCAGTATTTT	CASEGSSSTDTQYF
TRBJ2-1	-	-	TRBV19	TGTGCCAGTAGTCCTAACAGAGAGCAGTTCTTC	CASSPNREQFF
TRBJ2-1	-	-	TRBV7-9	TGTGCCAGCAGCCTCAACTCGTTGGTCAATGAGCAGTTCTTC	CASSLNSLVNEQFF
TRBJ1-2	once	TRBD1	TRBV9	TGTGCCAGCAGCGCGAAATTTGGGGACAGTCTCTATGGCTACACCTTC	CASSAKFGDSLYGYTF
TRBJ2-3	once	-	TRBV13	TGTGCCAGCAGCTCTCCCCTAGGCCGCGACGCGACAGATACGCAGTATTTT	CASSSPLGRDATDTQYF
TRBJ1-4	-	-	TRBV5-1	TGCGCCAGCAGCTTGGCCAAAGGGAGGGAATATGAAAAACTGTTTTTT	CASSLAKGREYEKLFF
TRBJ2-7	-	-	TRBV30	TGTGCCTGGTCGCACGGGAGTGGCCACGAGCAGTACTTC	CAWSHGSGHEQYF
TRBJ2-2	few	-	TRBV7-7	TGTGCTAGCAGTGACTTTGTCGGGGAGCTGTTTTTT	CASSDFVGELFF
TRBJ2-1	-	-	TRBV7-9	TGTGCCAGCAGCTCTAGCGTGGATGAGCAGTTCTTC	CASSSSVDEQFF
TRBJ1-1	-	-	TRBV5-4	TGTGCCAGCAGCAACCTGGGCGAGGGCTGGAACACTGAAGCTTTCTTT	CASSNLGEGWNTEAFF
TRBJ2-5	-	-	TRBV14	TGTGCCAGCAGCCTGCTGGGAGTGGGGACCCAGTACTTC	CASSLLGVGTQYF
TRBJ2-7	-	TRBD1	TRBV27	TGTGCCAGCAGTTTATGGGGACAGAAAAACGAGCAGTACTTC	CASSLWGQKNEQYF
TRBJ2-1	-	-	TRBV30	TGTGCCTGGTGCACAGGGTTTGATGAGCAGTTCTTC	CAWCTGFDEQFF
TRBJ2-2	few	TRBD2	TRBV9	TGTGCCAGCAGCAAGACTAGCGGGGTGAACACCGGGGAGCTGTTTTTT	CASSKTSGVNTGELFF
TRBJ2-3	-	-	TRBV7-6	TGTGCCAGCAGCTTAGCTGGGTGGGACAAAAGCACAGATACGCAGTATTTT	CASSLAGWDKSTDTQYF
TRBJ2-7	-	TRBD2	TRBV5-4	TGTGCCAGCAGCTTGCGGACTAGCGGTCCCTACGAGCAGTACTTC	CASSLRTSGPYEQYF
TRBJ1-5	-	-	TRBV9	TGTGCCAGCAGCGTAGGGGGAGGGCCCCAGCATTTT	CASSVGGGPQHF
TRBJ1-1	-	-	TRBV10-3	TGTGCCATCAGCAACATACAGGGCCCGAACACTGAAGCTTTCTTT	CAISNIQGPNTEAFF
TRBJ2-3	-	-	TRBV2	TGTGCCAGCAGTGGGGGAGGGACAGCCGGCTCAGATACGCAGTATTTT	CASSGGGTAGSDTQYF